What follows describes a single T cell receptor (beta chain). The antigen is unknown. This PCR relied on a set of 60 Vbeta primers and 13 Jbeta primers. Assay used: immunoSEQ multiplex PCR; TCRdb lists only in-frame clones, some missing. The sample comprises roughly 110,000 clones, about 70% of which are singletons, and approximately 0.9% rests with the top ten. The sample comes from a study of cytomegalovirus exposure and HLA in healthy donors. Whole-study context: As released early, the data held roughly 85 million unique TCRs from HLA-typed donors.

Study observations and caveats: A later analysis reportedly identified an Asian-associated ancestry cluster as carrying fewer N-insertions than the roughly 720-donor mean. It was reported that the classifier diagnosed cytomegalovirus status with high specificity and sensitivity in both the original and validation cohorts. Sequence variants that were highly shared formed a cluster that was likely a sequencing artifact.

The CDR3 is 16 residues long. Trimming took 2 bases from V and 8 from J; bases not matched to a gene: 14. Germline CDR1 is SGHKS and CDR2 is YYEKEE (reference sequence). The receptor comes from a woman between 25 and 40 years old in good health and CMV-seronegative. The sample consisted of PBMCs. V gene TRBV5-5 combines with J gene TRBJ2-5, with 8 bases lining up with TRBD2. Here the CDR3 DNA reads TGTGCCAGCAGCTTCGTCATTAGCGGGGCTCAAGTCACCCAGTACTTC. Translated: CASSFVISGAQVTQYF.